This T cell receptor (beta chain) is drawn from a study of T cells after yellow fever vaccination. This clonotype was counted ten times or more. From the 5' RACE reads, TCRdb called clonotypes with MiXCR, one entry per CDR3 protein. Among about 69,000 distinct CDR3 sequences listed, 5.9% were seen once. V was clipped by 4 bases and J by 0 bases, with 9 bases between them. CDR1 is SGHTA and CDR2 is FQGNSA in the germline V gene. The CDR3 has 14 amino acids. V and J are TRBV7-2 and TRBJ1-1; D may be TRBD1 (6 bases). The TCR originated in a man aged 18 to 30 who received the YFV17D yellow fever vaccine. The sample here was CD4+ T cells sorted from PBMCs, taken roughly 14 days after the first yellow fever vaccination. This chain's CDR3 is CASSWTDLNTEAFF. In nucleotides, the CDR3 is TGTGCCAGCAGCTGGACAGACTTGAACACTGAAGCTTTCTTT.